The rows below give T cell receptor beta chains drawn from one sample of a study of blood T cell repertoires in COVID-19. Generated by immunoSEQ multiplex PCR, the TCRdb table keeps only in-frame clones and is missing some. The sample has 140,000 to 150,000 clones, approximately 85% seen once. The specimen was peripheral blood. Every receptor here comes from a woman aged 55-75 years with COVID-19, enrolled during active disease. Both conserved end residues are part of each CDR3. A D gene is named only where the DNA matches it firmly. Clone size appears in some rows only: once, few, many, or a class for an expanded clone.

d_gene: TRBD2; v_gene: TRBV14; abundance: NA; j_gene: TRBJ2-6; CDR3aa: CASSQDTQRVAGNSGANVLTF; CDR3nt: TGTGCCAGCAGCCAAGATACCCAGAGGGTAGCGGGGAACTCTGGGGCCAACGTCCTGACTTTC
d_gene: TRBD1; v_gene: TRBV13; abundance: NA; j_gene: TRBJ2-1; CDR3aa: CASSPRTGNEQFF; CDR3nt: TGTGCCAGCAGCCCTAGGACAGGCAATGAGCAGTTCTTC
d_gene: NA; v_gene: TRBV9; abundance: NA; j_gene: TRBJ1-2; CDR3aa: CASSVERYAVGYTF; CDR3nt: TGTGCCAGCAGCGTAGAAAGGTATGCGGTTGGCTACACCTTC
d_gene: TRBD2; v_gene: TRBV7-2; abundance: few; j_gene: TRBJ2-5; CDR3aa: CASSQRTSDQTQYF; CDR3nt: TGTGCCAGCAGCCAAAGGACTAGCGATCAGACCCAGTACTTC
d_gene: NA; v_gene: TRBV24-1; abundance: NA; j_gene: TRBJ1-2; CDR3aa: CATSGSGNSGYTF; CDR3nt: TGTGCCACCAGTGGTTCAGGGAATTCTGGCTACACCTTC
d_gene: TRBD1; v_gene: TRBV29-1; abundance: NA; j_gene: TRBJ1-2; CDR3aa: CSVDRGTVGYTF; CDR3nt: TGCAGCGTTGACAGGGGGACGGTCGGCTACACCTTC
d_gene: TRBD2; v_gene: TRBV4-3; abundance: NA; j_gene: TRBJ2-2; CDR3aa: CASSQAYGRGASNTGELFF; CDR3nt: TGCGCCAGCAGCCAAGCCTATGGGCGGGGGGCTTCGAACACCGGGGAGCTGTTTTTT
d_gene: NA; v_gene: TRBV6-2/TRBV6-3; abundance: NA; j_gene: TRBJ1-1; CDR3aa: CASSSDGDTEAFF; CDR3nt: TGTGCCAGCAGCTCCGACGGGGACACTGAAGCTTTCTTT
d_gene: NA; v_gene: TRBV7-5; abundance: NA; j_gene: TRBJ1-5; CDR3aa: CVRPDTNQPQHF; CDR3nt: TGTGTCAGACCAGACACAAATCAGCCCCAGCATTTT
d_gene: NA; v_gene: TRBV6-5; abundance: NA; j_gene: TRBJ1-2; CDR3aa: CASSYSPGRPKDGYTF; CDR3nt: TGTGCCAGCAGTTACTCGCCAGGCAGGCCTAAGGATGGCTACACCTTC
d_gene: NA; v_gene: TRBV29-1; abundance: NA; j_gene: TRBJ2-2; CDR3aa: CSVASGVAGELFF; CDR3nt: TGCAGCGTTGCCTCAGGGGTTGCCGGGGAGCTGTTTTTT
d_gene: NA; v_gene: TRBV5-4; abundance: NA; j_gene: TRBJ1-1; CDR3aa: CASSSSGASEAFF; CDR3nt: TGTGCCAGCAGCTCCTCAGGGGCTAGCGAAGCTTTCTTT
d_gene: NA; v_gene: TRBV4-2; abundance: NA; j_gene: TRBJ1-6; CDR3aa: CASSQAGVDSYNSPLHF; CDR3nt: TGTGCCAGCAGCCAAGCCGGGGTGGACTCCTATAATTCACCCCTCCACTTT
d_gene: NA; v_gene: TRBV19; abundance: NA; j_gene: TRBJ1-3; CDR3aa: CASSTGFAGNTIYF; CDR3nt: TGTGCCAGTAGCACAGGGTTTGCCGGAAACACCATATATTTT
d_gene: NA; v_gene: TRBV3-1/TRBV3-2; abundance: few; j_gene: TRBJ1-6; CDR3aa: CASSQDTGYSPLHF; CDR3nt: TGTGCCAGCAGCCAAGATACAGGGTATTCACCCCTCCACTTT
d_gene: NA; v_gene: TRBV6-4; abundance: NA; j_gene: TRBJ2-5; CDR3aa: CASSRDSEETQYF; CDR3nt: TGTGCCAGCAGCCGTGACAGTGAAGAGACCCAGTACTTC
d_gene: TRBD1; v_gene: TRBV19; abundance: NA; j_gene: TRBJ2-7; CDR3aa: CASSSLDRVYEQYF; CDR3nt: TGTGCCAGTAGTTCCCTCGACAGGGTCTACGAGCAGTACTTC
d_gene: TRBD1; v_gene: TRBV7-2; abundance: NA; j_gene: TRBJ1-4; CDR3aa: CASSRQGDQGEKLFF; CDR3nt: TGTGCCAGCAGCAGACAGGGGGATCAGGGTGAAAAACTGTTTTTT
d_gene: NA; v_gene: TRBV6-2/TRBV6-3; abundance: NA; j_gene: TRBJ2-3; CDR3aa: CASSYEGGGTDTQYF; CDR3nt: TGTGCCAGCAGTTACGAGGGGGGGGGCACAGATACGCAGTATTTT
d_gene: NA; v_gene: TRBV29-1; abundance: once; j_gene: TRBJ2-2; CDR3aa: CSVEDLGGQNTGELFF; CDR3nt: TGCAGCGTTGAAGACCTCGGAGGGCAGAACACCGGGGAGCTGTTTTTT
d_gene: NA; v_gene: TRBV9; abundance: NA; j_gene: TRBJ1-6; CDR3aa: CASSPPSGGNSPLHF; CDR3nt: TGTGCCAGCAGCCCCCCCAGTGGCGGCAATTCACCCCTCCACTTT
d_gene: NA; v_gene: TRBV7-2; abundance: NA; j_gene: TRBJ1-5; CDR3aa: CASSLGGPGHQPQHF; CDR3nt: TGTGCCAGCAGCTTAGGGGGCCCGGGCCATCAGCCCCAGCATTTT
d_gene: NA; v_gene: TRBV7-3; abundance: NA; j_gene: TRBJ2-3; CDR3aa: CASSQQGIGTDTQYF; CDR3nt: TGTGCCAGCAGCCAACAGGGCATCGGCACAGATACGCAGTATTTT